This section outlines one T cell receptor beta chain sequence together with its context. Its antigen is unknown. No base qualities exist here, and no much larger clone lies one base off it. Participants in the prospective study were enrolled through a virtual design, were aged roughly 18 to 90 years, and lived in 24 United States geographic areas. In the prospective study, cohorts were assigned on the basis of participant-reported clinical history obtained from a screening survey and a study questionnaire. Recovered participants in ImmuneRACE Cohort 3 were defined as having two consecutive negative NP/OP PCR tests, clearance from a healthcare professional, or resolution of symptoms. Mobile phlebotomists in the prospective study collected whole blood, serum and a nasopharyngeal or oropharyngeal swab from every participant. Additional blood draws and questionnaires over an approximately two-month period could optionally be provided by prospective study participants. Prospective study blood samples were shipped either frozen or at room temperature before DNA extraction.

The immunoSEQ Assay, a bias-controlled multiplex PCR, was used to amplify TCRbeta CDR3 regions from genomic DNA. In the paper's pipeline: Within the assay, amplification of reference gene primers was used to estimate how many nucleated cells each sample contained. To quantify the absolute abundance of each unique TCRbeta CDR3 rearrangement, sequence reads were collapsed and filtered. For each sample, productive Simpson clonality was calculated as the square root of Simpson's diversity index across productive rearrangements. Sourced from immuneACCESS, this table was stored by TCRdb with only in-frame sequences that have V and J called. A share of the clones is absent; for the studies checked, an unresolved V gene accounts for under half, and the remainder has no known explanation. Clone size and V and J calls were adopted from that table, with D and trimming inferred from the DNA. This sample is represented by 150,000 or so clones; roughly 88% of them were singletons. Jointly, the top ten make up around 4.2% of the sample.

From the cysteine through the phenylalanine, the CDR3 covers 13 amino acids. Only the CDR3 DNA is retained, 39 bases long and in frame from the first base. The germline ends are 12 bases apart after V is trimmed by 3 bases and J by 7 bases. The germline V gene supplies CDR1 MDHEN and CDR2 SYDVKM. This entry belongs to a study of blood T cell repertoires in COVID-19 (dated by TCRdb to 2018 to 2020). A note on the overall study: Samples from collaborators originated in the United States, Italy and Spain and spanned both the acute and convalescent phases of COVID-19. The repertoires were released in a freely available public database intended as a resource for research on the immune response to SARS-CoV-2. HLA class I and class II types, where available, came from metadata supplied by the sample provider rather than from assay-based typing. The material from the prospective study consisted of cDNA or gDNA derived from T cells, B-cell-depleted T cells, or PBMCs. Nearly every sample came with metadata listing a de-identified subject ID, COVID-19 status, age in years and sex. The samples were drawn from two sources: the first 160 participants of the ongoing ImmuneRACE study, and 1,000 to 1,500 subjects contributed by 6 global collaborators. The dataset comprised deeply sampled blood TCRbeta repertoires from subjects exposed to, actively infected with, or recovered from COVID-19. Study-level results and caveats: The quantity of clinical and demographic metadata differed by source and by participant and was supplied without curation.

The sequence came from a man in his fifties who had recovered from COVID-19. Material: PBMCs or T cells enriched from blood (not recorded which). The chain employs TRBV28 and TRBJ1-2; the D region possibly corresponds to TRBD1 (6 bases align). The CDR3 is CASSFRGAGGYTF. The nucleotide sequence is TGTGCCAGCAGTTTCCGGGGGGCAGGTGGCTACACCTTC.